The 21 T cell receptor beta chains given below trace back to one sample, sequenced in a study of blood T cell repertoires in COVID-19. Measured with immunoSEQ multiplex PCR; TCRdb has only the in-frame clones, and not every one. This table holds about 270,000 clones, around 89% found once. The sample taken for sequencing was PBMCs or T cells enriched from blood (not recorded which). The receptors here all came from a woman aged 25 to 45 with acute COVID-19.

This chain connects TRBV4-1 to TRBJ1-2; D is perhaps TRBD1 (5 bases). The V and J ends lost 3 bases and 8 bases respectively, with 19 bases between them. The CDR3 sequence is 15 residues long. The germline V gene encodes CDR1 MGHRA and CDR2 YSYEKL. In DNA, the CDR3 is TGCGCCAGCAGCCAGCCGGAGAGAGTAGGGGAAGGCTACACCTTC. Protein: CASSQPERVGEGYTF.

The rearrangement links TRBV4-1 to TRBJ2-1; the D is unclear. CDR3 length: 15 residues. V was shortened by 1 base and J by 8 bases, with 15 bases between the two germline ends. CDR1 is MGHRA, CDR2 YSYEKL, per germline. The CDR3 here is CASSQGTFQSHEQFF. In DNA form, the CDR3 reads TGCGCCAGCAGCCAAGGTACGTTCCAGTCGCATGAGCAGTTCTTC.

This rearrangement joins TRBV11-3 to TRBJ2-7, with D maybe TRBD2 (6 bases). Between the trimmed V and J ends, which lost 3 bases and 3 bases, there was a span of 18 bases. The CDR3 runs 16 residues. The V gene's germline CDR1 is SGHNT and CDR2 YENEEA. The CDR3 DNA reads TGTGCCAGCAGCTTTGGTGGTGAGGTGGAGGGCTACGAGCAGTACTTC. Translated: CASSFGGEVEGYEQYF.

In this sample, this clone turned up once. This chain uses TRBV10-3 with TRBJ1-5; 7 bases align to TRBD1. This CDR3 comprises 14 residues. From germline, CDR1 is ENHRY and CDR2 SYGVKD. Trimming at V came to 5 bases and at J to 5 bases, leaving 6 bases not matched to a gene. The CDR3 here is CAISPGTADQPQHF. The CDR3 DNA is TGTGCCATCAGTCCGGGGACAGCGGATCAGCCCCAGCATTTT.

This sequence joins TRBV20-1 and TRBJ2-3; tentative D call: TRBD2 (6 bases). Trimming pared 3 bases from V and 1 base from J, leaving 11 bases between. The CDR3 contains 14 residues. The V gene's germline CDR1 is DFQATT and CDR2 SNEGSKA (reference sequence). The CDR3 here is CSASNRRGTDTQYF. CDR3 coding DNA: TGCAGTGCTAGTAACAGGAGGGGCACAGATACGCAGTATTTT.

This clone was observed a few times. The chain joins TRBV14 to TRBJ1-6, with D hard to call. CDR1 is SGHDN and CDR2 is FVKESK in the germline V gene. Trimming cost V 4 bases and J 0 bases, with 4 bases left between them. CDR3 size: 14 residues. The CDR3 loop is CASSPSSYNSPLHF. The CDR3 DNA follows: TGTGCCAGCAGCCCGAGCTCCTATAATTCACCCCTCCACTTT.

V and J are TRBV10-3 and TRBJ2-7; TRBD1 matches 9 bases. V dropped 6 bases and J dropped 3; count of bases not matched to a gene: 6. Germline CDR1 is ENHRY and CDR2 is SYGVKD. The CDR3 loop spans 14 amino acids. The CDR3 nucleotides are TGTGCCATCAGACCGGGACAGGGTGTCTACGAGCAGTACTTC. Translation gives CAIRPGQGVYEQYF.

The chain employs TRBV6-5 and TRBJ1-1; D gene uncertain. Germline V lookup: CDR1 MNHEY, CDR2 SVGAGI. V lost 4 bases to trimming and J lost 6 bases, with 15 bases between them. The CDR3 loop spans 14 amino acids. The CDR3 reads CASSLGSYGAEAFF. The DNA for the CDR3 is TGTGCCAGCAGTTTGGGCTCCTACGGCGCTGAAGCTTTCTTT.

The J gene is TRBJ1-3, the V gene TRBV30; 9 bases are shared with TRBD1. The germline CDR1 and CDR2 sequences are GTSNPN and SVGIG (reference sequence). V lost 5 bases, J lost 0 bases, and 11 bases stayed unmatched. The CDR3 is 17 amino acids. CDR3 sequence (DNA): TGTGCCTGGTCTCGCGACAGGGGGTTATACTCTGGAAACACCATATATTTT. Translating gives CAWSRDRGLYSGNTIYF.

Details on this clone: The identical CDR3 is also encoded by other nucleotide sequences in the sample. The chain couples TRBV9 to TRBJ2-3; 9 bases map to TRBD2. The ends lost 2 bases at V and 3 bases at J; junction bases unmatched: 4. This CDR3 spans 15 amino acids. Germline-derived CDR1 and CDR2 are SGDLS and YYNGEE. The CDR3 nucleotides are TGTGCCAGCAGCGTTAGCGGGAGTGGTACAGATACGCAGTATTTT. Translation gives CASSVSGSGTDTQYF.

The CDR3, as DNA: TGTGCCAGCAGCATCAGCCGCTCTACAGGGAGCACAGATACGCAGTATTTT. It yields the protein CASSISRSTGSTDTQYF. The chain couples TRBV7-9 to TRBJ2-3; D might be TRBD1 (6 bases). V lost 5 bases and J lost 0, with 18 bases in between. The CDR3 runs to 17 residues. In germline, CDR1 is SEHNR, CDR2 FQNEAQ (reference sequence). The full variable domain, in which reference TRBV7-9 and TRBJ2-3 provide the parts outside the CDR3, is DTGVSQNPRHKITKRGQNVTFRCDPISEHNRLYWYRQTLGQGPEFLTYFQNEAQLEKSRLLSDRFSAERPKGSFSTLEIQRTEQGDSAMYLCASSISRSTGSTDTQYFGPGTRLTVL.

This clone appeared once. The chain couples TRBV4-3 to TRBJ1-4; possibly TRBD1 for D (5 bases). Germline-derived CDR1 and CDR2 are LGHNA and YSLEER. The CDR3 contains 15 residues. Between the trimmed V and J ends, which lost 2 bases and 5 bases, there was a span of 12 bases. The CDR3 DNA reads as TGCGCCAGCAGCCAAACCGGGACTAAAAATGAAAAACTGTTTTTT. It is translated as CASSQTGTKNEKLFF.

This rearrangement joins TRBV19 to TRBJ1-5, with 9 bases that match TRBD1. J gave up 3 bases and V 11 bases, and 5 bases lay outside the gene matches. Germline CDR1 is LNHDA and CDR2 is SQIVND (reference sequence). The CDR3 has 13 residues. In nucleotides, the CDR3 is TGTGCCGGGGGACAGGGACTCAATCAGCCCCAGCATTTT. Protein product: CAGGQGLNQPQHF. Using reference TRBV19 and TRBJ1-5 for the parts outside the CDR3, the full variable domain is DGGITQSPKYLFRKEGQNVTLSCEQNLNHDAMYWYRQDPGQGLRLIYYSQIVNDFQKGDIAEGYSVSREKKESFPLTVTSAQKNPTAFYLCAGGQGLNQPQHFGDGTRLSIL.

The rearrangement joins TRBV4-1 to TRBJ2-7, with a weak D call TRBD2 (6 bases). V lost 3 bases and J 4 bases, leaving 10 bases between the germline ends. CDR1 is MGHRA, CDR2 YSYEKL, per germline. The CDR3 totals 13 residues. The CDR3 nucleotides read TGCGCCAGCAGCCACGGGACTGAGTACGAGCAGTACTTC. It encodes CASSHGTEYEQYF.

This chain connects TRBV28 to TRBJ2-7; 7 nucleotides match TRBD2. V lost 3 bases and J lost 1; bases outside the gene matches: 3. Germline loops: CDR1 MDHEN, CDR2 SYDVKM. The CDR3 is made up of 14 amino acids. The CDR3, as DNA: TGTGCCAGCAGTTTGCAGCGGGGTTCCTACGAGCAGTACTTC. It specifies CASSLQRGSYEQYF. The full variable domain, in which reference TRBV28 and TRBJ2-7 provide the parts outside the CDR3, is DVKVTQSSRYLVKRTGEKVFLECVQDMDHENMFWYRQDPGLGLRLIYFSYDVKMKEKGDIPEGYSVSREKKERFSLILESASTNQTSMYLCASSLQRGSYEQYFGPGTRLTVT.

The chain carries TRBV28 and TRBJ2-7; 8 bases are shared with TRBD1. Trimming removed 8 bases from V and 8 bases from J; junction bases left unmatched: 8. CDR1 MDHEN and CDR2 SYDVKM come from the germline V gene. This CDR3 is built from 12 residues. The CDR3 sequence: CASDRQGNQQYF. The CDR3 region has the DNA TGTGCCAGCGATCGACAGGGGAACCAGCAGTACTTC.

The chain uses TRBV6-5 and TRBJ2-3; 8 bases fit TRBD2. V trimming: 8 bases; J trimming: 0 bases; junction bases outside the gene matches: 7. Germline CDR1 MNHEY, CDR2 SVGAGI. The CDR3 contains 15 residues. As DNA, the CDR3 is TGTGCCAGCGCACTTAGCGGGACTAGCACAGATACGCAGTATTTT. This translates into CASALSGTSTDTQYF.

This chain uses TRBV18 with TRBJ2-2, with D possibly TRBD2 on 6 matching bases. CDR3 length: 16 residues. Germline-derived CDR1 and CDR2 are KGHSH and LQKENI. V was pared by 1 base and J by 4 bases, with 13 bases between. The CDR3 sequence: CASSPQEGLVTGELFF. The CDR3 DNA reads as TGTGCCAGCTCACCACAGGAGGGGCTTGTCACCGGGGAGCTGTTTTTT. The variable domain in full, completed from reference TRBV18 and TRBJ2-2, reads NAGVMQNPRHLVRRRGQEARLRCSPMKGHSHVYWYRQLPEEGLKFMVYLQKENIIDESGMPKERFSAEFPKEGPSILRIQQVVRGDSAAYFCASSPQEGLVTGELFFGEGSRLTVL.

Notes on this clone: The same CDR3 also results from other DNA sequences found in this sample. The chain employs TRBV27 and TRBJ2-1; D gene uncertain. Trimming left V 3 bases short and J 6 bases short, with 6 bases between. Looked up from germline, CDR1 is MNHEY and CDR2 is SMNVEV (reference sequence). The CDR3 loop spans 12 amino acids. The CDR3 loop is CASSFSGNEQFF. DNA for the CDR3: TGTGCCAGCAGTTTCTCGGGCAATGAGCAGTTCTTC.

Details on this clone: Relative to the germline gene, one junction end is altered; a read error may explain this. CDR3 DNA: TGTGCTAGCAGCTTGACAGAGCTAGGAGATTATCCCAAAAACATTCAGTACTTC. This translates into CASSLTELGDYPKNIQYF. The chain uses TRBV7-7 and TRBJ2-4, with a tentative D call TRBD1 (5 bases). The CDR3 runs to 18 residues. Germline V gives CDR1 SSHAT, CDR2 FNYEAQ (reference sequence).

This chain uses TRBV4-1 with TRBJ2-1; 9 bases map to TRBD2. Trimming cost V 1 base and J 6 bases; bases outside gene matches: 4. CDR3 length: 15 amino acids. Germline CDR1 and CDR2: MGHRA and YSYEKL. CDR3 sequence: CASSQVGLALNEQFF. The CDR3 region has the DNA TGCGCCAGCAGCCAAGTAGGACTAGCGCTCAATGAGCAGTTCTTC.